Sequencing of this TCR beta chain was carried out in a study of cytomegalovirus exposure and HLA in healthy donors. This clone was seen only once. Its antigen remains unknown. PCR amplification relied on 60 Vbeta primers (plus 13 Jbeta primers). Profiling relied on immunoSEQ multiplex PCR, and the TCRdb table lists in-frame clones only, not all of them. The sample carries approximately 140,000 clones, about 60% recorded once. Study-wide findings and caveats: Within the data, a cluster of highly shared sequence variants was likely a sequencing artifact.

The CDR3 length is 15 residues. Deletions cut 4 bases from V and 1 base from J, with 13 bases between. Germline values: CDR1 MGHRA, CDR2 YSYEKL. Material: PBMCs. The clonotype was recovered from a woman in her fifties or sixties in good health and CMV-seropositive. J is TRBJ1-1 and V is TRBV4-1; the D gene is possibly TRBD1 (6 bases). This chain's CDR3 is CASSRPPGQNTEAFF. The CDR3, as DNA: TGCGCCAGCAGCCGCCCCCCGGGACAGAACACTGAAGCTTTCTTT.